This entry describes one T cell receptor beta chain. A few counts support this clonotype. The antigen it binds to is not known. No qualities accompany the bases; no much larger clone lies one base away. TCRbeta-specific cDNA was reverse-transcribed from about 0.45 ug total RNA using a constant-region primer and ProtoScript II reverse transcriptase. Three nested multiplex PCR rounds, following a slightly modified ARM-PCR procedure, were used to build the TCRbeta libraries. Sample barcodes and Illumina adapters were attached in a final 25-cycle PCR using Deep VentR polymerase. Amplicons of 200-500 bp were gel-purified with a QIAquick gel extraction kit before sequencing. The TCRbeta amplicons were sequenced with 250-bp paired-end reads on an Illumina HiSeq 2500. As for how the authors treated the data: Reads were quality-trimmed with Trimmomatic v0.33, and paired reads were merged with FLASH v1.2.11 to recover full CDR3 sequences. V, D and J germline segments were assigned to the rearranged TCRbeta sequences by MiGEC v1.2.1b. Clonotype statistics and Shannon-Wiener diversity indices were calculated with VDJtools v1.0.0. Except for diversity analysis, only each sample's 250 most abundant clonotypes were used in subsequent analyses to reduce sampling bias. The public reads were reprocessed in TCRdb via fastp at Q25 and MiXCR, keeping in-frame beta chains. For every CDR3 protein sequence, its rows merge into one entry that carries the most common genes and DNA. TCRdb's processing, not the study's, gives the V and J calls here. For this sample there are approximately 76,000 distinct CDR3 sequences; over 70% appear just once. The ten largest account for roughly 13% of the sample.

This record belongs to a study of tumor-infiltrating lymphocytes in primary liver carcinoma (dated by TCRdb to between 2016 and 2019). In terms of the full investigation: Of the five patients, three men and two women aged 30 to 69 years, four had hepatocellular carcinoma and one had combined HCC and intrahepatic cholangiocarcinoma. The tumors of the five patients were staged as T1-T3 N0M0, with maximum diameters ranging from 4.2 to 10 cm. Each sample produced roughly 3.65 to 7.5 million productive TCRbeta reads, and read depth showed no significant difference between tissue types. For each liver tumor, the study sampled five regions along with adjacent normal tissue and blood, and applied TCRbeta repertoire sequencing, expression microarrays and whole-exome sequencing. A total of roughly 35 specimens from 5 patients went through TCRbeta repertoire sequencing, namely 25 tumor regions, 5 adjacent noncancerous liver tissues and 5 peripheral blood samples. The 20 to 25 tumor region samples were profiled with Agilent mRNA microarrays so that TCRbeta repertoire diversity could be related to the local molecular phenotype. High reproducibility was observed for the technical replicate repertoires, with mean shared-clone rates roughly 0.87 and correlation coefficients above 0.98. Broad study findings and their caveats: Pairs of tumor regions showed greater repertoire overlap (mean around 36%) than tumor-adjacent pairs (around 17%) or tumor-blood pairs (around 15%), which is consistent with antigen-driven expansion. Compared with blood, tumors had a significantly larger share of the repertoire taken up by the top 250 clones (p = 0.039). Comparison of CD4+ and CD8+ T cell repertoires was precluded by the use of bulk unsorted samples. Only about 7-25% of top clones were found in all five regions of a tumor, suggesting spatial heterogeneity of tumor-infiltrating T cells. Only the TCR beta chain was sequenced, which likely underestimates true repertoire diversity because unpaired alpha chains were not captured. The study included only 4 to 6 patients, and the authors note findings should be validated in a larger study.

Total RNA and DNA were co-extracted without cell sorting from approximately 20-30 mg of bulk tissue using the AllPrep DNA/RNA mini kit. Between November 2015 and March 2016, several patients in China with histopathologically diagnosed primary liver carcinoma had their tumors surgically resected. Chronic HBV infection was present in the patients, and the patients were treatment-naive at sampling. Five spatially separated regions were sampled from each tumor: the superior, inferior, left-lateral and right-lateral poles, plus the tumor centre. Histological examination found more than 75% viable tumor cells in every tumor sample. Each fresh piece of tumor and adjacent tissue was cut in two, with one half stored in RNAlater at -80 degrees C and the other half sent for histology. This sequence was found in a woman aged 60-75 years with primary liver carcinoma and hepatitis B virus infection. Input material: liver tumor tissue from sampling region 4. Taken with the paper, the label for cell subset or site translates to: tumor region T4, right-lateral pole.

The CDR3 protein sequence reads: CASSIGRGNYGYTF. At the DNA level, the sequence is TGTGCCAGTAGTATTGGTCGGGGTAACTATGGCTACACCTTC. The rearrangement combines TRBV19 with TRBJ1-2, with no confidently assigned D gene. Cut back by 3 bases and 1 base, the V and J ends lie 9 bases apart. Inclusive of the bounding cysteine and phenylalanine, the CDR3 is 14 residues long. Of all the DNA, just the CDR3 is kept, 42 bases in frame from base 1. CDR1 is given as LNHDA and CDR2 as SQIVND, both from the germline V gene (reference sequence).